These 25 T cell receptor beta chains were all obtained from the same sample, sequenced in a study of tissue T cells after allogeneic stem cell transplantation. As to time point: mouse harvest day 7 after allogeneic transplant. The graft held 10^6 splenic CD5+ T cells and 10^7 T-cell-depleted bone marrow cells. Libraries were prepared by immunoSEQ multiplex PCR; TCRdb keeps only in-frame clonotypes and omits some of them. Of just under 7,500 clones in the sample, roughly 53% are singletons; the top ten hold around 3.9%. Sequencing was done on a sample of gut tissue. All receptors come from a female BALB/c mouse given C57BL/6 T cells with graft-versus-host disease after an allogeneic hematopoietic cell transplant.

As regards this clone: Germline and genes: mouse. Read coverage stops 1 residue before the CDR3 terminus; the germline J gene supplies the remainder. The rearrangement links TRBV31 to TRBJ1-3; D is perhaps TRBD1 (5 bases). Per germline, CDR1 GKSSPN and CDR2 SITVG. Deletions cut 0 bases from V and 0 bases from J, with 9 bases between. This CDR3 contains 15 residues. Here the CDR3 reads CAWSLDSYSGNTLYF. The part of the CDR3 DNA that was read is TGTGCCTGGAGTCTAGACAGCTATTCTGGAAATACGCTCTAT.

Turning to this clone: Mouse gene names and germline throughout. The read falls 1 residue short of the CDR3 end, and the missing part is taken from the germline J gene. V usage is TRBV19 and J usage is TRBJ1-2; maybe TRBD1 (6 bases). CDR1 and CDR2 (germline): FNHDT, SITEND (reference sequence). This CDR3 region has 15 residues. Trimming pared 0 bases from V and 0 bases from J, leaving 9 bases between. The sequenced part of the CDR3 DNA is TGTGCCAGCAGTATAGCGGGGGCCTCAAACTCCGACTACACC. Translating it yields CASSIAGASNSDYT. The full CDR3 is CASSIAGASNSDYTF.

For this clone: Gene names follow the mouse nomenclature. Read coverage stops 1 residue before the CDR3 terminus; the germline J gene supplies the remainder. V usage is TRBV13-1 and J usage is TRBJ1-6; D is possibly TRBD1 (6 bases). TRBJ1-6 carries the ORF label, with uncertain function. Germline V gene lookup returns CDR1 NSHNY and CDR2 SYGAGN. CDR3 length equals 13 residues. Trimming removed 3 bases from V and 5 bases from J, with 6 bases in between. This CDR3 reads CASSGTDNSPLYF. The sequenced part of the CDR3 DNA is TGTGCCAGCAGTGGGACAGATAATTCGCCCCTCTAC.

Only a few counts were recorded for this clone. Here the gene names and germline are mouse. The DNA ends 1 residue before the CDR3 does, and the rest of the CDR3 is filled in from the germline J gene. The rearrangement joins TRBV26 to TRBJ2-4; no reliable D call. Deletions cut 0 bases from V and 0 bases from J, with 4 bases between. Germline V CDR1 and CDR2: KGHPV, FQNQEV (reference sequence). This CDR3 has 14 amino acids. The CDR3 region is CASSLSRSQNTLYF. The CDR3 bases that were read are TGTGCCAGCAGTCTGTCGAGGAGTCAAAACACCTTGTAC.

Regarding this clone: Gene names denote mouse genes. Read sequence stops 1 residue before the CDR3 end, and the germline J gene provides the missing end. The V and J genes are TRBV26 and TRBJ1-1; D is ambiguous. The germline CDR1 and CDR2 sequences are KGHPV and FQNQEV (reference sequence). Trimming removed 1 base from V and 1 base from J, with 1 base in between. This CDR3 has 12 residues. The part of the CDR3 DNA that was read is TGTGCCAGCAGTCTGTGGAACACAGAAGTCTTC. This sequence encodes CASSLWNTEVF. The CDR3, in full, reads CASSLWNTEVFF.

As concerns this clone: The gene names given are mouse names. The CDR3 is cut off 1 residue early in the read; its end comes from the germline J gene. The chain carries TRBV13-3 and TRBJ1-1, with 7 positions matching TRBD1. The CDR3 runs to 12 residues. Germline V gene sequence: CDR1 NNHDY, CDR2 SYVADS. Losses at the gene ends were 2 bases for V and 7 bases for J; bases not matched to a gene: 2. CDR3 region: CASSEDREEVFF. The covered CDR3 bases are TGTGCCAGCAGTGAAGACAGGGAAGAAGTCTTC.

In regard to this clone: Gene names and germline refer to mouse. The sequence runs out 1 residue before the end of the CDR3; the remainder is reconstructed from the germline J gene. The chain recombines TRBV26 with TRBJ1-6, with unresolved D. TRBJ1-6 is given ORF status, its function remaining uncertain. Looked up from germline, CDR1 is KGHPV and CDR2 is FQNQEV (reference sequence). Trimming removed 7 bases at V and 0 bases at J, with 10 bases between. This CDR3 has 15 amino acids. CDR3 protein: CASTPTDSYNSPLYF. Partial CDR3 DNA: TGTGCCAGCACCCCGACGGATTCCTATAATTCGCCCCTCTAC.

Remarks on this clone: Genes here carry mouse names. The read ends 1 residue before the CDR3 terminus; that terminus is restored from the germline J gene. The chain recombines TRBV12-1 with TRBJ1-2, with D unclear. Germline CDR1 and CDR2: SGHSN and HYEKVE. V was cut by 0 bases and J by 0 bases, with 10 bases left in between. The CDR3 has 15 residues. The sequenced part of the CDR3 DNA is TGTGCCAGCTCTCTCGAATGGGGAGCAAACTCCGACTACACC. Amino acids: CASSLEWGANSDYT. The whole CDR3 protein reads CASSLEWGANSDYTF.

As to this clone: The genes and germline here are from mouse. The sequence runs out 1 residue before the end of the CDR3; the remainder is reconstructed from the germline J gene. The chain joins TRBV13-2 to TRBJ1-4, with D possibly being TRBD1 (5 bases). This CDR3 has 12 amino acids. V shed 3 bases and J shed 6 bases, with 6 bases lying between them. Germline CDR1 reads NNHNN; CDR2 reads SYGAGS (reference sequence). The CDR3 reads CASGGGDERLFF. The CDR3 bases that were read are TGTGCCAGCGGTGGAGGGGACGAAAGATTATTT.

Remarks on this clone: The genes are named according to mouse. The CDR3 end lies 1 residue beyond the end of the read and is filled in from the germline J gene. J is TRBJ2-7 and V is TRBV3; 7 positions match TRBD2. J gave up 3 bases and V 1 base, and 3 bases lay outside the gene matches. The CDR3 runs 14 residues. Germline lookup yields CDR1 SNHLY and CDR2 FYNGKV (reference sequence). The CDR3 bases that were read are TGTGCCAGCAGCTTAGTTGGGGGGATCTATGAACAGTAC. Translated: CASSLVGGIYEQY. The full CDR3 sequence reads CASSLVGGIYEQYF.

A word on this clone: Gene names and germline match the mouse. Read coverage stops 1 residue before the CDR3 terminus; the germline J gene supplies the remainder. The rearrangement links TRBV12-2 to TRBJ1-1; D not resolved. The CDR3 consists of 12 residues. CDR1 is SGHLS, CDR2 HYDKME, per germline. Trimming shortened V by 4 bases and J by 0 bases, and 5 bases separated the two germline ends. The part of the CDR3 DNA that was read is TGTGCCAGCTCACTTACAAACACAGAAGTCTTC. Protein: CASSLTNTEVF. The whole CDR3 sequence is CASSLTNTEVFF.

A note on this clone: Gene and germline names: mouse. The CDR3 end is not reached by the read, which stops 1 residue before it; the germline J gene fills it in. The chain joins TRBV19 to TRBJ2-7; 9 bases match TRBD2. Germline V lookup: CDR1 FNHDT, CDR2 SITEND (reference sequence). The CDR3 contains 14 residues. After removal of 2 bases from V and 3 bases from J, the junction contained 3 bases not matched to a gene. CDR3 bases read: TGTGCCAGCAGTATTGACTGGGGGCTCTATGAACAGTAC. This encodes CASSIDWGLYEQY. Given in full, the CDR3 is CASSIDWGLYEQYF.

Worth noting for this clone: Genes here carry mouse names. Incomplete CDR3 DNA: TGTGCCAGCAGTCGCGCACGCACTAGTGCAGAAACGCTGTAT. Amino acids: CASSRARTSAETLY. Given in full, the CDR3 is CASSRARTSAETLYF. The V call is TRBV26, the J call TRBJ2-3; D is ambiguous. The read finishes 1 residue shy of the CDR3 end, and the germline J gene is used to complete it. Germline V CDR1 and CDR2: KGHPV, FQNQEV (reference sequence). Trimming cost V 4 bases and J 0 bases, with 11 bases left between them. The CDR3 runs 15 residues.

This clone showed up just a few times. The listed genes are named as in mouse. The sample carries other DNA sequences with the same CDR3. CDR3 DNA, as far as it was read: TGTGCCAGCAGCCTACAGGGGGCAAACTCCGACTACACC. As protein: CASSLQGANSDYT. The full CDR3 sequence reads CASSLQGANSDYTF. The chain links TRBV26 to TRBJ1-2, with TRBD1 matching 8 bases. The sequence runs out 1 residue before the end of the CDR3; the remainder is reconstructed from the germline J gene. CDR3 size: 14 residues. CDR1 is KGHPV, CDR2 FQNQEV, per germline (reference sequence). V gave up 6 bases and J gave up 0 bases; unmatched junction bases: 3.

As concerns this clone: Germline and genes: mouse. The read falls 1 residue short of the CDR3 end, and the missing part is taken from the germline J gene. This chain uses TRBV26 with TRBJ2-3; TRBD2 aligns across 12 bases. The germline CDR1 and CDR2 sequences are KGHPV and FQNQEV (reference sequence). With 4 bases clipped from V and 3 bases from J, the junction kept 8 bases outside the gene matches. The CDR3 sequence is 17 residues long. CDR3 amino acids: CASSRSGLGGGAETLYF. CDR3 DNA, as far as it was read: TGTGCCAGCAGTCGATCGGGACTGGGGGGTGGAGCAGAAACGCTGTAT.

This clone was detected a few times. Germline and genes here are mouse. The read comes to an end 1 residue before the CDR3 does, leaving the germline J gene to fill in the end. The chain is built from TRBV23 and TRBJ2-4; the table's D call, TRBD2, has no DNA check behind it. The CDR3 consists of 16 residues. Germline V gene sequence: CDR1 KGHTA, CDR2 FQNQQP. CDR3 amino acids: CSSSRTGGVSQNTLYF. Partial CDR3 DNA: TGCTCCAGCAGTAGGACTGGGGGGGTTAGTCAAAACACCTTGTAC. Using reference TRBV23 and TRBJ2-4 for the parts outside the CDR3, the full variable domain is DAAVTQKPRYLIKMKGQEAEMKCIPEKGHTAVFWYQQKQSKELKFLIYFQNQQPLDQIDMVKERFSAVCPSSSLCSLGIRTCEAEDSALYLCSSSRTGGVSQNTLYFGAGTRLSVL.

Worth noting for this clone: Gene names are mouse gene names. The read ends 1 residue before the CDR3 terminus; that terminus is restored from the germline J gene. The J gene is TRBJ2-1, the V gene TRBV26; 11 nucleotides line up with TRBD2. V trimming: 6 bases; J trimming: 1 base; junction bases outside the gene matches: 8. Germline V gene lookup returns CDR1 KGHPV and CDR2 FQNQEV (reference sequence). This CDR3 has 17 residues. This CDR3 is CASSHWGGAKNYAEQFF. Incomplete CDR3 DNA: TGTGCCAGCAGCCACTGGGGGGGCGCGAAGAACTATGCTGAGCAGTTC.

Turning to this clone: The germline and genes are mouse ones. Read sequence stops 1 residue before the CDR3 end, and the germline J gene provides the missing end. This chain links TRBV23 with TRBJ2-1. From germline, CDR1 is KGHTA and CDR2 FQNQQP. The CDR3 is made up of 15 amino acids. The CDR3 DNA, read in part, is TGCTCCAGCAGTCAATCGCGGGGGAACTATGCTGAGCAGTTC. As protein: CSSSQSRGNYAEQF. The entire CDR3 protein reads CSSSQSRGNYAEQFF.

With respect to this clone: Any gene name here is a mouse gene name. CDR3 sequence reads: CASSLEGLGGRAEQFF. The sequenced part of the CDR3 DNA is TGTGCCAGCTCTCTCGAGGGACTGGGGGGGCGCGCTGAGCAGTTC. This rearrangement joins TRBV12-2 to TRBJ2-1; TRBD2 aligns across 14 bases. The read comes to an end 1 residue before the CDR3 does, leaving the germline J gene to fill in the end. Germline CDR1 and CDR2: SGHLS and HYDKME. The CDR3 runs to 16 residues. J gave up 7 bases and V 0 bases, and 4 bases lay outside the gene matches.

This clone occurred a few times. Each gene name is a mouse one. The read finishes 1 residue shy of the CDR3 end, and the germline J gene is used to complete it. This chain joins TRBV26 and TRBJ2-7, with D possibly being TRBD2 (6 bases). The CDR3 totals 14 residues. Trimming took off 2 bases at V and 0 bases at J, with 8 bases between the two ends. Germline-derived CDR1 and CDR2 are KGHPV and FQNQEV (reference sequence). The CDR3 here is CASSLGGSSYEQYF. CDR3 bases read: TGTGCCAGCAGTCTGGGGGGGAGCTCCTATGAACAGTAC.

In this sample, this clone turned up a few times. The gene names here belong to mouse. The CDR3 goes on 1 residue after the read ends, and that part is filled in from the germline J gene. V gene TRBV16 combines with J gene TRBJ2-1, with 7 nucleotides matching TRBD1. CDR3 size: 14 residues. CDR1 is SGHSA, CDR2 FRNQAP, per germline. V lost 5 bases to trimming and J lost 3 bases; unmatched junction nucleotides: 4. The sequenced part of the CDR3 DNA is TGTGCAAGCAGCGTCAGACAGGGCTATGCTGAGCAGTTC. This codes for CASSVRQGYAEQF. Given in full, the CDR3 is CASSVRQGYAEQFF.

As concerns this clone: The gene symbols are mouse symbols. The part of the CDR3 DNA that was read is TGTGCCAGCAGCCACGAAAGTCAAAACACCTTGTAC. This gives the protein CASSHESQNTLY. The entire CDR3 is CASSHESQNTLYF. The rearrangement uses TRBV14 and TRBJ2-4, with D hard to call. The read ends 1 residue before the CDR3 terminus; that terminus is restored from the germline J gene. CDR3 size: 13 residues. The V end lost 5 bases, the J end lost 0 bases, and 7 bases lay between the germline ends. Germline lookup yields CDR1 SGHDT and CDR2 FRDEAV.

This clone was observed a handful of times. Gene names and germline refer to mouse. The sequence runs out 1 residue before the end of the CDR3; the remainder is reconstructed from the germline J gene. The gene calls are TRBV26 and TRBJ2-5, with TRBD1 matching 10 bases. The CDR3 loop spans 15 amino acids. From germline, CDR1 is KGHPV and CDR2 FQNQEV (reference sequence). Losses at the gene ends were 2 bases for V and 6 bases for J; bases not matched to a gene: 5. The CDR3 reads CASSLDRGRRDTQYF. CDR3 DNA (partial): TGTGCCAGCAGTCTGGACAGGGGGCGCCGGGACACCCAGTAC.

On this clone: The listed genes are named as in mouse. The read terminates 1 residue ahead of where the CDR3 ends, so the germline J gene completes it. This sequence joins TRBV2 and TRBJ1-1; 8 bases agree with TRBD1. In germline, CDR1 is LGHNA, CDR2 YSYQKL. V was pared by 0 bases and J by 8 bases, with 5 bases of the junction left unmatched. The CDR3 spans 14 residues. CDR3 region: CASSQDPRGPEVFF. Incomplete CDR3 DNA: TGTGCCAGCAGCCAAGATCCCAGGGGGCCCGAAGTCTTC.

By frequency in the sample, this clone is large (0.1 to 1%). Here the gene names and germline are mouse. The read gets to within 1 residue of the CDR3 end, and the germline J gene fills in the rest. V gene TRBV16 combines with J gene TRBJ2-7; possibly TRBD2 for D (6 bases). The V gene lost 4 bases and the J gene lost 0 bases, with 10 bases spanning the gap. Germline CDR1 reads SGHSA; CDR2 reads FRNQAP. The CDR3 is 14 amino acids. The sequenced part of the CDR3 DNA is TGTGCAAGCAGCTCCCTGGGGAGCTCCTATGAACAGTAC. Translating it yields CASSSLGSSYEQY. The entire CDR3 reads CASSSLGSSYEQYF.